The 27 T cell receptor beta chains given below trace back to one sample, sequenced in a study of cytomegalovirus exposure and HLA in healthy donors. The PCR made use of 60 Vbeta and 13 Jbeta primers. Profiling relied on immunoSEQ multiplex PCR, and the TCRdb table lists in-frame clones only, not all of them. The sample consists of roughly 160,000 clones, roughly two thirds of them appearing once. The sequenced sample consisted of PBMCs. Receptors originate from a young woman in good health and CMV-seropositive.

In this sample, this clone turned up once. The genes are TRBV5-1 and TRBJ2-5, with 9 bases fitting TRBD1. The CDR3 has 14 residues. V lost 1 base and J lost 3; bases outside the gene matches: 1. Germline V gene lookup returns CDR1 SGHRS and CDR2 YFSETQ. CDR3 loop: CASSLWTGEETQYF. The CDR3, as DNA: TGCGCCAGCAGCTTGTGGACAGGGGAAGAGACCCAGTACTTC.

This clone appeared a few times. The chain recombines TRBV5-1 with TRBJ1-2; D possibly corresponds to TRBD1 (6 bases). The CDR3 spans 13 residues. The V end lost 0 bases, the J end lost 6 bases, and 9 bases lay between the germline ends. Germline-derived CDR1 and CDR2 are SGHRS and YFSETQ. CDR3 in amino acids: CASSLGQGHGYTF. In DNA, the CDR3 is TGCGCCAGCAGCTTGGGGCAGGGGCATGGCTACACCTTC. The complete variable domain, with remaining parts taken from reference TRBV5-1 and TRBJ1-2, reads KAGVTQTPRYLIKTRGQQVTLSCSPISGHRSVSWYQQTPGQGLQFLFEYFSETQRNKGNFPGRFSGRQFSNSRSEMNVSTLELGDSALYLCASSLGQGHGYTFGSGTRLTVV.

The CDR3 coding sequence is TGTGCCACCAGCGCCGGAACAGTTACAACTAATGAAAAACTGTTTTTT. It is translated as CATSAGTVTTNEKLFF. This rearrangement joins TRBV15 to TRBJ1-4; D unclear. The CDR3 totals 16 residues. Trimming cost V 5 bases and J 0 bases, with 13 bases left between them. Germline V CDR1 and CDR2: LNHNV, YYDKDF (reference sequence).

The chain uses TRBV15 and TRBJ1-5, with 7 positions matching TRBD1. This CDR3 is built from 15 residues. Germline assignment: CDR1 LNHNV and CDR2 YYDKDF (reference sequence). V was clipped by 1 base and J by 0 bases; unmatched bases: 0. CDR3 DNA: TGTGCCACCAGCAGAGGACAGGGTAGCAATCAGCCCCAGCATTTT. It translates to CATSRGQGSNQPQHF.

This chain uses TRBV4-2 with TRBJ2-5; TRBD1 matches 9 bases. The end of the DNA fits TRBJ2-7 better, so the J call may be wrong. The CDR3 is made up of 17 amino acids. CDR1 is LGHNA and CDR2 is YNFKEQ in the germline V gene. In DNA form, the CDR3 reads TGTGCCAGCAGCCAAGATCCGCCGGGACAGGGACCCTACGAGCAGTACTTC. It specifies CASSQDPPGQGPYEQYF.

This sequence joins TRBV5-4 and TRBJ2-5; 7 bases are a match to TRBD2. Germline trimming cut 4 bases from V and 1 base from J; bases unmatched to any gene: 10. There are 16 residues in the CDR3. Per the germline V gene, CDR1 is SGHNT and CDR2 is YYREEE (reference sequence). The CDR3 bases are TGTGCCAGCAGCCCGTTTACCCCGGGGGGCCAAGAGACCCAGTACTTC. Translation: CASSPFTPGGQETQYF.

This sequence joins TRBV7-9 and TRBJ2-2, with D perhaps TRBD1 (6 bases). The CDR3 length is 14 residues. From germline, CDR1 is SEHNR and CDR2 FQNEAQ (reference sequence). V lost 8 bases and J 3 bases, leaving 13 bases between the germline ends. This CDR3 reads CASAYREHTGELFF. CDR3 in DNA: TGTGCCAGCGCATACAGGGAGCACACCGGGGAGCTGTTTTTT.

The CDR3 loop reads CASSLQTGSNTGELFF. In nucleotides, the CDR3 is TGCGCCAGCAGCTTGCAGACAGGATCGAACACCGGGGAGCTGTTTTTT. This chain joins TRBV5-1 and TRBJ2-2; the D gene is possibly TRBD1 (6 bases). From germline, CDR1 is SGHRS and CDR2 YFSETQ. The ends were cut back, 1 base at V and 0 bases at J, with 10 bases in the middle. The CDR3 sequence is 16 residues long.

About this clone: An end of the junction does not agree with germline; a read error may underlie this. The CDR3 DNA reads as TGTGCTAGCAGCTTAGAGGGTAACGGCGGGGGGTCGAACACCGGGGAGCTGTTTTTT. This gives the protein CASSLEGNGGGSNTGELFF. The gene calls are TRBV7-7 and TRBJ2-2, with 8 bases aligning to TRBD2. Germline CDR1 is SSHAT and CDR2 is FNYEAQ (reference sequence). This CDR3 comprises 19 residues.

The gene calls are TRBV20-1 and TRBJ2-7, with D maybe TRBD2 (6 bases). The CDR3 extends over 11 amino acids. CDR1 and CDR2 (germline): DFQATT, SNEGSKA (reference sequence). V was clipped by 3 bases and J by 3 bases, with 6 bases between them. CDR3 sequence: CSARRGYEQYF. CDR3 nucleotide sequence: TGCAGTGCTAGGCGGGGCTACGAGCAGTACTTC.

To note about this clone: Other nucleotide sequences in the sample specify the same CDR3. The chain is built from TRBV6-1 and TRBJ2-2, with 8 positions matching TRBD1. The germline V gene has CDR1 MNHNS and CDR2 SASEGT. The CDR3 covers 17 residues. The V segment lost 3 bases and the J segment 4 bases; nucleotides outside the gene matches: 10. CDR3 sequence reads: CASSESLGQAITGELFF. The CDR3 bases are TGTGCCAGCAGTGAGTCTTTGGGACAGGCCATCACCGGGGAGCTGTTTTTT.

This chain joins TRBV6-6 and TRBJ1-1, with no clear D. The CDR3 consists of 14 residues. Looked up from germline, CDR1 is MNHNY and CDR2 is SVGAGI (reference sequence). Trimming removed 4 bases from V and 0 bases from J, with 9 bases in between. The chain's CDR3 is CASSFRGLNTEAFF. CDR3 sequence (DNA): TGTGCCAGCAGTTTCCGCGGATTGAACACTGAAGCTTTCTTT.

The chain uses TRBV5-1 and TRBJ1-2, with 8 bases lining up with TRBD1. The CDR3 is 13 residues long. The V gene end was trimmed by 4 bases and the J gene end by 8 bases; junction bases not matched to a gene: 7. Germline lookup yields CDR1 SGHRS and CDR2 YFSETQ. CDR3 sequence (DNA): TGCGCCAGCAGCCGGACAGGGCTGGGAGGCTACACCTTC. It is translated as CASSRTGLGGYTF.

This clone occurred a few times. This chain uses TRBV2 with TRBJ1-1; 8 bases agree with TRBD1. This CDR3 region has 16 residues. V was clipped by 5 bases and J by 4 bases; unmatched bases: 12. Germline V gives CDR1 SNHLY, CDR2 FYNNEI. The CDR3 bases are TGTGCCAGCAGTTTTGGACAGGGTCAACGCGGCACTGAAGCTTTCTTT. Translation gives CASSFGQGQRGTEAFF. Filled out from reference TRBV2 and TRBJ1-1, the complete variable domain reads EPEVTQTPSHQVTQMGQEVILRCVPISNHLYFYWYRQILGQKVEFLVSFYNNEISEKSEIFDDQFSVERPDGSNFTLKIRSTKLEDSAMYFCASSFGQGQRGTEAFFGQGTRLTVV.

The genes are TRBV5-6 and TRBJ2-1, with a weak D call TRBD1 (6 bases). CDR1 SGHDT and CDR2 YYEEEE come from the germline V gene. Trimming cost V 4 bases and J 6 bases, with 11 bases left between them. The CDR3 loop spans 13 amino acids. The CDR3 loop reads CASSTGQSNEQFF. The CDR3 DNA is TGTGCCAGCAGCACTGGACAGTCCAATGAGCAGTTCTTC.

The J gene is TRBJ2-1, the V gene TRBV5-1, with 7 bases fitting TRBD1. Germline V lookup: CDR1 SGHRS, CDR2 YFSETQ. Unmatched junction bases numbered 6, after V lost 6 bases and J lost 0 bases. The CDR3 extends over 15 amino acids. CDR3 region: CASMRTGVSYNEQFF. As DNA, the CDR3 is TGCGCCAGCATGCGGACAGGCGTCTCCTACAATGAGCAGTTCTTC. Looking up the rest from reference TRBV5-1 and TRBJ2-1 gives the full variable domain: KAGVTQTPRYLIKTRGQQVTLSCSPISGHRSVSWYQQTPGQGLQFLFEYFSETQRNKGNFPGRFSGRQFSNSRSEMNVSTLELGDSALYLCASMRTGVSYNEQFFGPGTRLTVL.

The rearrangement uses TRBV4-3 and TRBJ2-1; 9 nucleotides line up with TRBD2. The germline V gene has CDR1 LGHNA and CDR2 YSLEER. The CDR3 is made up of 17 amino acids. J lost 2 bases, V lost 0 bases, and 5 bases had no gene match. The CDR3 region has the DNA TGCGCCAGCAGCCAAGACGGGCTAGCGGGGACCTACAATGAGCAGTTCTTC. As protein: CASSQDGLAGTYNEQFF.

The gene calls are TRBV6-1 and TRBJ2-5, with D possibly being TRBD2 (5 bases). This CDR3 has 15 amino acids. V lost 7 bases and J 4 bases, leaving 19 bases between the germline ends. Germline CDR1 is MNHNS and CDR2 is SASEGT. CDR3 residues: CASKNPGSWGETQYF. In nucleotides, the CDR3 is TGTGCCAGCAAAAATCCGGGATCCTGGGGAGAGACCCAGTACTTC.

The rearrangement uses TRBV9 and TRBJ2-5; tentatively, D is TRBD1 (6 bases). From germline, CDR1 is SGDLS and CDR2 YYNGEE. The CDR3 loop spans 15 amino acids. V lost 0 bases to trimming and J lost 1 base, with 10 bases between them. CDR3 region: CASSVEGHLQETQYF. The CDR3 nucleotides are TGTGCCAGCAGCGTAGAGGGACACCTCCAAGAGACCCAGTACTTC. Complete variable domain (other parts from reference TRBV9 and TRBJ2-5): DSGVTQTPKHLITATGQRVTLRCSPRSGDLSVYWYQQSLDQGLQFLIQYYNGEERAKGNILERFSAQQFPDLHSELNLSSLELGDSALYFCASSVEGHLQETQYFGPGTRLLVL.

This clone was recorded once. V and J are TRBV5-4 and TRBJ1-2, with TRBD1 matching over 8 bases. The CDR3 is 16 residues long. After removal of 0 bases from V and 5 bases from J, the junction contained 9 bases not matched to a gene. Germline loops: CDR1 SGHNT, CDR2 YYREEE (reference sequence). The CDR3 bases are TGTGCCAGCAGCTTGGGGCCGGGACAGGCCCAGTATGGCTACACCTTC. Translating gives CASSLGPGQAQYGYTF.

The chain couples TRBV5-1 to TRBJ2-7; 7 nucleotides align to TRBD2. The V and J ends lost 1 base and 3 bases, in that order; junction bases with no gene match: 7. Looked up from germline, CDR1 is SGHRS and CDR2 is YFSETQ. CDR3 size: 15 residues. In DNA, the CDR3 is TGCGCCAGCAGCTTGATACTAGCGAAGAACTACGAGCAGTACTTC. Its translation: CASSLILAKNYEQYF.

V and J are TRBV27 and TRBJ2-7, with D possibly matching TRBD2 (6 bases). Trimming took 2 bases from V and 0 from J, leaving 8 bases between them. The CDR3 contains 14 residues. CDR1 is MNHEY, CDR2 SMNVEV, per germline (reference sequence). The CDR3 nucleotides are TGTGCCAGCAGTTTAGCGGGAAGCTCCTACGAGCAGTACTTC. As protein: CASSLAGSSYEQYF.

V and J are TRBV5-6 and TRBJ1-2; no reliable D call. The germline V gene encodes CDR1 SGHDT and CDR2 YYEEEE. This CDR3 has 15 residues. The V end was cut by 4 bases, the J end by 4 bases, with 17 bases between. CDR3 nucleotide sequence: TGTGCCAGCAGCCCTCGGGAGATTACTCTCTATGGCTACACCTTC. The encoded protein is CASSPREITLYGYTF.

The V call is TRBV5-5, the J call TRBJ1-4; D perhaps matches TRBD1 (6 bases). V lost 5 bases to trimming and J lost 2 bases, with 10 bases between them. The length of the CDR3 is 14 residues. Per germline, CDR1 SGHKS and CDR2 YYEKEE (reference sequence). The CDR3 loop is CASSQDSTNEKLFF. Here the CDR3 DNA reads TGTGCCAGCAGTCAGGACAGCACTAATGAAAAACTGTTTTTT.

CDR3 residues: CAWCYRDRGLYEQYF. The CDR3 bases are TGTGCCTGGTGCTACCGGGACAGGGGACTCTACGAGCAGTACTTC. This sequence joins TRBV30 and TRBJ2-7; 10 bases align to TRBD1. This CDR3 has 15 amino acids. Trimming removed 5 bases from V and 3 bases from J; junction bases left unmatched: 10. The germline V gene has CDR1 GTSNPN and CDR2 SVGIG (reference sequence).

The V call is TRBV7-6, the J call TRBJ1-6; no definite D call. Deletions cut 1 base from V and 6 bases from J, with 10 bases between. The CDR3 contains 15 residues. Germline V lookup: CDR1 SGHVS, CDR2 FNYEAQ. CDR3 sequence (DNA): TGTGCCAGCAGCTTAGGATACGGCGGTAATTCACCCCTCCACTTT. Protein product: CASSLGYGGNSPLHF.

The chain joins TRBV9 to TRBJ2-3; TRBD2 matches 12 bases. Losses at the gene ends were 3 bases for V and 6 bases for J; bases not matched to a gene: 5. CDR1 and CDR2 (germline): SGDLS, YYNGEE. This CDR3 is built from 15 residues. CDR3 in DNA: TGTGCCAGCAGCGCTAGCGGGGGGGCATTGGATACGCAGTATTTT. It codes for CASSASGGALDTQYF. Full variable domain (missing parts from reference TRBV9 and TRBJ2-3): DSGVTQTPKHLITATGQRVTLRCSPRSGDLSVYWYQQSLDQGLQFLIQYYNGEERAKGNILERFSAQQFPDLHSELNLSSLELGDSALYFCASSASGGALDTQYFGPGTRLTVL.